The source of this T cell receptor (beta chain) is a study of T cells after yellow fever vaccination. Study summary: Fractions of limited cellularity were prepared by means of SMART-Seq v4 Ultra Low Input.

TCRdb used MiXCR to reprocess the 5' RACE reads, holding one entry per CDR3 protein. The top ten hold just under 15% of the sample, which has hundreds of thousands of distinct CDR3 sequences, roughly an eighth seen once. Notes on this clonotype: Its target is unknown.

From germline, CDR1 is MNHEY and CDR2 SVGEGT. J lost 1 base, V lost 6 bases, and 13 bases had no gene match. This CDR3 is 18 amino acids long. Regarding the study as a whole: Subsequent to the booster, the majority of primary-vaccination clones reappeared (around 96% CD4, around 85% CD8). FACS-sorted repertoires could harbor abundant contaminating bulk-population clonotypes.

The source material was PBMCs, sampled on the day of the yellow fever booster vaccination. The TCR comes from a man aged 25 to 40 who received the YFV17D yellow fever vaccine. The J gene is TRBJ1-4, the V gene TRBV6-2 or TRBV6-3, with 8 positions matching TRBD1. In nucleotides, the CDR3 is TGTGCCAGCAGCCGAACGGACAGGGTGAGAGGAACTAATGAAAAACTGTTTTTT. Encoded protein: CASSRTDRVRGTNEKLFF.